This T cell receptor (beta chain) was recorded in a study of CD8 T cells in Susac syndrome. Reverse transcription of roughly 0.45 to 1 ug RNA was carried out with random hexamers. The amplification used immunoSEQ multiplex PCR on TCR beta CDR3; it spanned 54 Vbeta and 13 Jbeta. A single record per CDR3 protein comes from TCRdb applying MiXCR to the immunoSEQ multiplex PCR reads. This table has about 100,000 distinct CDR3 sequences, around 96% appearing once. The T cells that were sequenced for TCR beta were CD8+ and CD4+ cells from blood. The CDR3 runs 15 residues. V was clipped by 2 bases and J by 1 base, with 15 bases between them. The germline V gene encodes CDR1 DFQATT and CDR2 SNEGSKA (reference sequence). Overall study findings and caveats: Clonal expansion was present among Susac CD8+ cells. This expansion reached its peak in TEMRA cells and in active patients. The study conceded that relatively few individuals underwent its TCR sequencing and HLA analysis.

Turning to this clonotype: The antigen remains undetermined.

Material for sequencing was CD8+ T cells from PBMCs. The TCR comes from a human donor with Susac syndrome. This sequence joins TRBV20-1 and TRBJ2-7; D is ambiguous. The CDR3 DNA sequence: TGCAGTGCTAGACCTTCAGCTACATATTCCTACGAGCAGTACTTC. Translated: CSARPSATYSYEQYF.